Given below is one TCR beta chain in context. Its antigen is not known. The CDR3 runs 15 residues. Trimming removed 4 bases from V and 0 bases from J, with 10 bases in between. Germline V lookup: CDR1 SGHRS, CDR2 YFSETQ. The entry originates in a study of early T cells in non-severe SARS-CoV-2 infection. Study overall: Chains were unpaired, as sequencing was done on bulk RNA from unsorted whole blood. General study points: Anti-spike CD8 specificities were favored by VDJdb matching, whose results missed private and CD4 specificities.

Unique molecular identifiers were added to individual cDNA molecules. Via MiXCR, TCRdb re-called the 5' RACE reads, giving one row per CDR3 protein. The table lists 65,000 to 75,000 distinct CDR3 sequences, about 9.9% of them singletons, with 3.8% in the top ten. Sequences were obtained from whole blood. The V call is TRBV5-1, the J call TRBJ2-2; D is possibly TRBD1 or TRBD2 (5 bases each). The TCR originated in an adult who was a healthcare worker with PCR-confirmed SARS-CoV-2 infection or an uninfected control (not recorded which). In DNA, the CDR3 is TGCGCCAGCAGCCCGGGACCGCCGAACACCGGGGAGCTGTTTTTT. Residues: CASSPGPPNTGELFF.